Each of the 3 T cell receptor beta chains below was sequenced from the same sample in a study of blood T cell repertoires in COVID-19 (dated by TCRdb to between 2020 and 2021). The protocol used for the library was the immunoSEQ multiplex PCR assay. Here the immuneACCESS table is served through TCRdb, limited to in-frame sequences with V and J called. Missing clones are a known gap in these copies; in checked studies unresolved V genes cover under half, and the rest lacks a known reason. Within this sample are some 130,000 clones, with about 89% of them counted one time only. The biggest ten clones account for approximately 4.5% of the sample. Sequencing input: peripheral blood. The receptors derive from a man in his fifties or sixties with COVID-19, enrolled during active disease.

This chain uses TRBV5-1 with TRBJ1-2; TRBD1 might be the D (6 bases). The germline CDR1 and CDR2 sequences are SGHRS and YFSETQ. Trimming took off 5 bases at V and 4 bases at J, with 24 bases between the two ends. This CDR3 comprises 17 residues. The CDR3 spells CASRPTYRQARGYGYTF. Here the CDR3 DNA reads TGCGCCAGCAGACCGACCTATAGACAGGCCAGGGGCTATGGCTACACCTTC.

This clone was recorded once. J is TRBJ1-1 and V is TRBV29-1; D is ambiguous. Trimming left V 1 base short and J 5 bases short, with 11 bases between. In germline, CDR1 is SQVTM, CDR2 ANQGSEA. The CDR3 contains 13 residues. The CDR3 sequence is CSVEGSLGTEAFF. The CDR3 DNA reads TGCAGCGTTGAAGGGTCCCTCGGGACTGAAGCTTTCTTT.

This clone was recorded only once. The V and J genes are TRBV6-5 and TRBJ1-2, with 12 nucleotides matching TRBD1. This CDR3 spans 16 amino acids. Trimming removed 2 bases from V and 5 bases from J; junction bases left unmatched: 6. CDR1 is MNHEY, CDR2 SVGAGI, per germline. CDR3 sequence reads: CASSYGTGGTIYGYTF. The CDR3 region has the DNA TGTGCCAGCAGTTACGGGACAGGGGGCACAATTTATGGCTACACCTTC.